Listed below are T cell receptor beta chains from one sample, sequenced in a study of T cell repertoires in cytomegalovirus infection. One entry per CDR3 protein, called by TCRdb with MiXCR from the reads. The sample carries around 280,000 distinct CDR3 sequences, around 9.1% recorded once. The sequenced material came from PBMCs. The receptors were sampled from a human donor in good health (CMV status not recorded). Some clones in this sample may be carry-over from other donors' samples. The CDR3 runs from the conserved cysteine through the conserved F or W. The D gene is left open where the match is weak. The size of a clone is reported for some rows only, either as once, few or many, or as a class for expanded clones.

j_call	d_call	v_call	clone_size	cdr3_length	cdr3_nt	cdr3_aa
TRBJ2-2	NA	TRBV6-5	many	16	TGTGCCAGCACTCCCTACGCGGTCAGGGTTGGCGGGGAGCTGTTTTTT	CASTPYAVRVGGELFF
TRBJ2-1	TRBD2	TRBV7-2	few	17	TGTGCCAGCAGCTTAGCGCGGGGGGGTTATTCCTACAATGAGCAGTTCTTC	CASSLARGGYSYNEQFF
TRBJ2-2	NA	TRBV11-3	many	15	TGTGCCAGCAGCCAGCGCAGGGTCCCCCCCGGGGAGCTGTTTTTT	CASSQRRVPPGELFF
TRBJ2-3	NA	TRBV15	many	17	TGTGCCACCAGCAGAGGGGGGGGCGGGGCCAGCACAGATACGCAGTATTTT	CATSRGGGGASTDTQYF
TRBJ2-3	NA	TRBV7-9	many	17	TGTGCCAGCAGCTTCCCGACAGGTTTTGGATTTCGGGATACGCAGTATTTT	CASSFPTGFGFRDTQYF
TRBJ1-2	NA	TRBV6-2/TRBV6-3	many	12	TGTGCCAGCACCAGACCTGATCGGGGCTACACCTTC	CASTRPDRGYTF
TRBJ1-5	NA	TRBV20-1	few	15	TGCAGTGCTAGAGTTTCGCCCGGGGGGGAACAGCCCCAGCATTTT	CSARVSPGGEQPQHF
TRBJ2-1	NA	TRBV7-6	NA	13	TGTGCCAGCAGCCCCAGCTGGGGGAATGAGCAGTTCTTC	CASSPSWGNEQFF
TRBJ1-4	NA	TRBV6-1	many	14	TGTGCCAGCAGTGACCGACAGTCTAATGAAAAACTGTTTTTT	CASSDRQSNEKLFF
TRBJ1-1	NA	TRBV6-1	few	16	TGTGCCAGCAGTGCTGATCTCGGGACGGTGAACACTGAAGCTTTCTTT	CASSADLGTVNTEAFF